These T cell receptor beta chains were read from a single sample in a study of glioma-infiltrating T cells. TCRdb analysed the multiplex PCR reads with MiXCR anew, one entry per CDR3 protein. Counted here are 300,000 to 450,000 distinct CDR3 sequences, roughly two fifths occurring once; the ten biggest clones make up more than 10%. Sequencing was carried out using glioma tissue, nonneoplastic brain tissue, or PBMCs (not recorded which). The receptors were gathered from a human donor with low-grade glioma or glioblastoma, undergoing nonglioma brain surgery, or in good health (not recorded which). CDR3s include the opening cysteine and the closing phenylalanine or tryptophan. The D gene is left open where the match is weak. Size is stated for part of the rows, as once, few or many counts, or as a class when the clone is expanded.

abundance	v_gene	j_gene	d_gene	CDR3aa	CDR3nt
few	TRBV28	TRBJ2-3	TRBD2	CASSWRFSGRAGDTQYF	TGTGCCAGCAGTTGGAGATTTAGCGGGAGGGCCGGAGATACGCAGTATTTT
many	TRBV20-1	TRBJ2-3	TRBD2	CSARVLAGGADTQYF	TGCAGTGCTAGAGTACTAGCGGGAGGAGCAGATACGCAGTATTTT
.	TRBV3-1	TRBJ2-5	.	CASSQAAVGQETQYF	TGTGCCAGCAGCCAAGCTGCTGTGGGCCAAGAGACCCAGTACTTC
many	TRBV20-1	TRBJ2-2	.	CSARAGNTGELFF	TGCAGTGCTAGAGCAGGGAACACCGGGGAGCTGTTTTTT
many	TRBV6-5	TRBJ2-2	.	CASSYGWSTGELFF	TGTGCCAGCAGTTACGGCTGGTCCACCGGGGAGCTGTTTTTT
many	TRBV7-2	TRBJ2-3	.	CASSLAMFVHLSTDTQYF	TGTGCCAGCAGCTTAGCTATGTTTGTGCACCTTAGCACAGATACGCAGTATTTT
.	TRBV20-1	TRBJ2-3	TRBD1	CSARGQGTDTQYF	TGCAGTGCTAGAGGACAGGGGACAGATACGCAGTATTTT
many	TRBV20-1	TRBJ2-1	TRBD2	CSAPAGGRAHEQFF	TGCAGTGCTCCGGCTGGCGGGAGGGCCCATGAGCAGTTCTTC
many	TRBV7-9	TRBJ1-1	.	CASSFRGNTEAFF	TGTGCCAGCAGTTTTCGGGGGAACACTGAAGCTTTCTTT
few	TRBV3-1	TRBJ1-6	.	CASSQGGYNSPLHF	TGTGCCAGCAGCCAAGGGGGTTATAATTCACCCCTCCACTTT
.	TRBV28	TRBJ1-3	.	CASSLISDGGNTIYF	TGTGCCAGCAGTTTGATCTCGGACGGAGGAAACACCATATATTTT
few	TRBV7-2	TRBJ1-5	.	CASSPRIGTNQPQHF	TGTGCCAGCAGCCCCCGAATTGGGACTAATCAGCCCCAGCATTTT
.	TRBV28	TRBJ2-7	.	CASSLPPWGAPYEQYF	TGTGCCAGCAGTCTCCCCCCCTGGGGGGCCCCCTACGAGCAGTACTTC
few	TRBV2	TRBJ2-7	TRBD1	CASSEGQGAVYEQYF	TGTGCCAGCAGTGAAGGACAGGGGGCCGTCTACGAGCAGTACTTC
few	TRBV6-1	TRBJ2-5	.	CASSRHDSQGETQYF	TGTGCCAGCAGCCGACACGACAGCCAAGGCGAGACCCAGTACTTC
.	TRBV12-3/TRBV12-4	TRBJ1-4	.	CASTPIGAGNEKLFF	TGTGCCAGCACCCCAATTGGGGCAGGGAATGAAAAACTGTTTTTT
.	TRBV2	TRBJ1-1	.	CASSGTRENTEAFF	TGTGCCAGCAGTGGAACCAGGGAGAACACTGAAGCTTTCTTT
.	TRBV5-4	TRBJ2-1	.	CASSLSPPGSADEQFF	TGTGCCAGCAGCTTGAGTCCCCCGGGATCCGCGGATGAGCAGTTCTTC
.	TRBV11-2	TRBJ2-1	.	CASTPMNRDNEQFF	TGTGCCAGCACACCAATGAACAGGGACAATGAGCAGTTCTTC
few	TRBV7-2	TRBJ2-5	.	CASSLTQYRGQETQYF	TGTGCCAGCAGCTTAACCCAATATAGGGGTCAAGAGACCCAGTACTTC
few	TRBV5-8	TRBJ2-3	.	CASSLFRGSTDTQYF	TGTGCCAGCAGCTTGTTTCGTGGGAGCACAGATACGCAGTATTTT
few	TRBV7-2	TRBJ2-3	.	CASSTLTDTQYF	TGTGCCAGCAGCACACTTACAGATACGCAGTATTTT
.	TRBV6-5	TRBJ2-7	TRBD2	CASSYDAGGPYEQYF	TGTGCCAGCAGTTACGACGCGGGAGGGCCCTACGAGCAGTACTTC
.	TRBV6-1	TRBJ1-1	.	CASTSGGEAFF	TGTGCCAGCACCTCGGGGGGTGAAGCTTTCTTT
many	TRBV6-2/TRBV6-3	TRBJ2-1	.	CASSPLAAYNEQFF	TGTGCCAGCAGTCCACTAGCCGCCTACAATGAGCAGTTCTTC
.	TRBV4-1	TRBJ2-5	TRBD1	CASSQDRGITTGTQYF	TGCGCCAGCAGTCAAGACAGGGGAATCACTACCGGGACCCAGTACTTC
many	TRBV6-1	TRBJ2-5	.	CASTHQETQYF	TGTGCCAGCACCCATCAAGAGACCCAGTACTTC
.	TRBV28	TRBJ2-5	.	CASSLRTRRKPQETKYF	TGTGCCAGCAGTTTAAGGACCAGACGGAAGCCGCAAGAGACCAAGTACTTC
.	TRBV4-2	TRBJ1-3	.	CASSQVSGSSGNTIYF	TGTGCCAGCAGCCAGGTTTCGGGGAGCTCTGGAAACACCATATATTTT
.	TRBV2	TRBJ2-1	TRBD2	CASSLGLAGGEQFF	TGTGCCAGCAGCTTAGGACTAGCGGGAGGTGAGCAGTTCTTC
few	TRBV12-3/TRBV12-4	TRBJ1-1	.	CASSPGVSTEAFF	TGTGCCAGCAGCCCAGGGGTAAGCACTGAAGCTTTCTTT
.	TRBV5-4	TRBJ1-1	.	CASSPFTRGAVNTEAFF	TGTGCCAGCAGCCCCTTCACGAGAGGCGCGGTGAACACTGAAGCTTTCTTT
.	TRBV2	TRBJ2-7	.	CASSERDNSYNEQYF	TGTGCCAGCAGTGAGCGGGACAACTCCTACAACGAGCAGTACTTC
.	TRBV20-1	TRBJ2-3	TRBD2	CSARLAGGETQYF	TGCAGTGCTCGACTAGCGGGAGGGGAGACGCAGTATTTT
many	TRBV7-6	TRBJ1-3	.	CASSLGQLGTGNTIYF	TGTGCCAGCAGCTTAGGCCAGCTGGGGACTGGAAACACCATATATTTT
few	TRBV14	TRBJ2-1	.	CASSPSSPNEQFF	TGTGCCAGCAGCCCGAGTAGTCCCAATGAGCAGTTCTTC
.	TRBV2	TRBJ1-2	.	CASSLQRQSDYGYTF	TGTGCCAGCAGCCTACAGAGGCAGTCGGACTATGGCTACACCTTC
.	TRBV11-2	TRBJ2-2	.	CASSLWIASTGLMNTGELFF	TGTGCCAGCAGCTTATGGATCGCGTCGACAGGCCTCATGAACACCGGGGAGCTGTTTTTT
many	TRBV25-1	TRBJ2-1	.	CASSVEGPPPNEQFF	TGTGCCAGCAGTGTTGAAGGACCGCCCCCGAATGAGCAGTTCTTC
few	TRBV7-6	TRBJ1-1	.	CASSLGSDGEAFF	TGTGCCAGCAGCTTAGGTTCGGACGGTGAAGCTTTCTTT
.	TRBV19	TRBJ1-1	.	CASSIGEGQAFF	TGTGCCAGTAGTATAGGAGAGGGCCAGGCTTTCTTT
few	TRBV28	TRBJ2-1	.	CASSSALTNAYNEQFF	TGTGCCAGCAGTTCGGCGCTTACCAATGCCTACAATGAGCAGTTCTTC